The clone carrying this T cell receptor (beta chain) has a handful of counts. The sample originates from a study of cytomegalovirus exposure and HLA in healthy donors. The CDR3 loop spans 14 amino acids. Germline values: CDR1 MNHNS, CDR2 SASEGT. Trimming took 2 bases from V and 5 from J, leaving 7 bases between them. PCR primers comprised 60 Vbeta and 13 Jbeta primers. Profiled with immunoSEQ multiplex PCR; TCRdb holds only in-frame clones, not every one. The profile shows 150,000 to 200,000 clones, more than 80% of them singletons. The sample taken for sequencing was PBMCs. This clonotype was sampled from a woman aged 18-29 years in good health and CMV-seronegative. This chain uses TRBV6-1 with TRBJ1-6; no definite D call. The CDR3 coding sequence is TGTGCCAGCAGTGAACGAGGAAATAATTCACCCCTCCACTTT. It encodes CASSERGNNSPLHF.